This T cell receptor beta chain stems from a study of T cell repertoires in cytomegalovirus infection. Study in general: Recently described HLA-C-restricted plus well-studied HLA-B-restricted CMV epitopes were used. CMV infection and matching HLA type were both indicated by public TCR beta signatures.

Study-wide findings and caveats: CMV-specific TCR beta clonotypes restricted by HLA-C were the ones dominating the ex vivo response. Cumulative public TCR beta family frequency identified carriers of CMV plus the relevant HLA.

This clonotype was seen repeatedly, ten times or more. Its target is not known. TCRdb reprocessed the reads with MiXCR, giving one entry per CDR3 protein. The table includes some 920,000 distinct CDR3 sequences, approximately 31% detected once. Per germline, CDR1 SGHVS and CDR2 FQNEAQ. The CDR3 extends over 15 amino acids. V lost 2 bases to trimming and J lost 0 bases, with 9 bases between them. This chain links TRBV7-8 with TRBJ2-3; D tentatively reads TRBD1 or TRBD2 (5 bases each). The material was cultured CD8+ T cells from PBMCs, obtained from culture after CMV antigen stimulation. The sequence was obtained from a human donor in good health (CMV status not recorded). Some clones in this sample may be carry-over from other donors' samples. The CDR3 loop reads CASSLWDASTDTQYF. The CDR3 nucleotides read TGTGCCAGCAGCTTATGGGACGCCAGCACAGATACGCAGTATTTT.